This T cell receptor (beta chain) was documented in a study of blood T cell repertoires in COVID-19. CDR3 length equals 14 residues. V shed 0 bases and J 7 bases; nucleotides not matched to a gene: 6. Germline loops: CDR1 SGHKS, CDR2 YYEKEE (reference sequence). Authors' analysis steps: The assay estimated nucleated cells by amplifying reference gene primers. Clones were read by immunoSEQ multiplex PCR, and TCRdb kept only the in-frame ones, dropping some. The V and J calls and clone size are taken from that table; D and trimming were inferred from the DNA. The sample holds around 200,000 clones, roughly four fifths seen once. This clone turned up a few times.

The sequence came from a woman aged 45-65 years with acute or convalescent COVID-19. The chain has TRBV5-5 and TRBJ1-2; the match to TRBD1 covers 7 bases. Sequences were obtained from peripheral blood. In DNA form, the CDR3 reads TGTGCCAGCAGCTTGGTCACAGGGGTTGGTGGCTACACCTTC. Its protein is CASSLVTGVGGYTF. Full variable domain (rest looked up from reference TRBV5-5 and TRBJ1-2): DAGVTQSPTHLIKTRGQQVTLRCSPISGHKSVSWYQQVLGQGPQFIFQYYEKEERGRGNFPDRFSARQFPNYSSELNVNALLLGDSALYLCASSLVTGVGGYTFGSGTRLTVV.